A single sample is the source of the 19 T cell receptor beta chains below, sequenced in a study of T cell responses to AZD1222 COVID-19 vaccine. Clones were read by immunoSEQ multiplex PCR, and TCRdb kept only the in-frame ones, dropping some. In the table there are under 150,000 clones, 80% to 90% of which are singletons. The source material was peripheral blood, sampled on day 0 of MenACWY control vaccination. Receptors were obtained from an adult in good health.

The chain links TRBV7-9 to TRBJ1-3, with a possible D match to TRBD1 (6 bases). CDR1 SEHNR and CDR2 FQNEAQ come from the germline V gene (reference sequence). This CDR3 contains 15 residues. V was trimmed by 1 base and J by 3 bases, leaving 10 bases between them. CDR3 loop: CASSLGRGFGNTIYF. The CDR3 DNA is TGTGCCAGCAGCTTAGGCAGGGGATTTGGAAACACCATATATTTT. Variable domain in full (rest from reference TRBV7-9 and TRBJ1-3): DTGVSQNPRHKITKRGQNVTFRCDPISEHNRLYWYRQTLGQGPEFLTYFQNEAQLEKSRLLSDRFSAERPKGSFSTLEIQRTEQGDSAMYLCASSLGRGFGNTIYFGEGSWLTVV.

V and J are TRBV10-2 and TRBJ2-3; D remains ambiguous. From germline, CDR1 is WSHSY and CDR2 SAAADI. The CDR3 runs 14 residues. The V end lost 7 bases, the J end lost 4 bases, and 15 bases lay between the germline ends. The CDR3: CASTERSNPDTQYF. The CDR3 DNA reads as TGCGCCAGCACCGAGAGATCAAATCCAGATACGCAGTATTTT.

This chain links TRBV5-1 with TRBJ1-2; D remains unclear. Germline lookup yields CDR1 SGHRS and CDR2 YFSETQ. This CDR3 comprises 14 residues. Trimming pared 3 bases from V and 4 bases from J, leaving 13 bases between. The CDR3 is CASSSPAPSYGYTF. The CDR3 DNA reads TGCGCCAGCAGCTCACCAGCCCCCAGCTATGGCTACACCTTC. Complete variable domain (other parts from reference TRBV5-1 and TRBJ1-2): KAGVTQTPRYLIKTRGQQVTLSCSPISGHRSVSWYQQTPGQGLQFLFEYFSETQRNKGNFPGRFSGRQFSNSRSEMNVSTLELGDSALYLCASSSPAPSYGYTFGSGTRLTVV.

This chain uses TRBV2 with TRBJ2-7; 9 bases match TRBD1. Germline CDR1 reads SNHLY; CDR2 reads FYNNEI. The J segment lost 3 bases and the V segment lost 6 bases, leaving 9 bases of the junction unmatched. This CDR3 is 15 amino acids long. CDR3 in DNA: TGTGCCAGCAGACAGGGGACAGGGAAATTCTACGAGCAGTACTTC. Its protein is CASRQGTGKFYEQYF.

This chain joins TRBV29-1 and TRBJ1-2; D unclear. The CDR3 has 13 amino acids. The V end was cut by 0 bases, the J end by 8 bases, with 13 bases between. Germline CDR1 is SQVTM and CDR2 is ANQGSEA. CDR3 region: CSVEDGPSPGYTF. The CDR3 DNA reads TGCAGCGTTGAAGATGGTCCCTCCCCCGGCTACACCTTC.

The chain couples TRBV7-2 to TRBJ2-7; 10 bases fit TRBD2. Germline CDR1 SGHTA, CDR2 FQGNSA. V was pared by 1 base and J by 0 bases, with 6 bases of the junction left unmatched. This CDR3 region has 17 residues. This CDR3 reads CASSLGLAGVSSYEQYF. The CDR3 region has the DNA TGTGCCAGCAGCTTAGGGCTAGCGGGGGTGAGCTCCTACGAGCAGTACTTC.

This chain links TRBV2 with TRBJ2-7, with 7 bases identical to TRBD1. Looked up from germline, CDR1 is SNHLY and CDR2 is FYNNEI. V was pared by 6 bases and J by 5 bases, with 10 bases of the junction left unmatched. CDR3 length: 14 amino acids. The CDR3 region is CASSWRRQGDEQYF. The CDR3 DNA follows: TGTGCCAGCAGCTGGCGACGACAGGGTGACGAGCAGTACTTC.

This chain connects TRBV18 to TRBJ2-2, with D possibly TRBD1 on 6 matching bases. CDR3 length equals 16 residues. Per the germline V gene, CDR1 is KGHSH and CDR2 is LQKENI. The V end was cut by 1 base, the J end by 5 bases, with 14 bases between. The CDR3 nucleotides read TGTGCCAGCTCACCACAGATCCCGGGACAAACCGGGGAGCTGTTTTTT. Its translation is CASSPQIPGQTGELFF. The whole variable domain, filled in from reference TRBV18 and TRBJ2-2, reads NAGVMQNPRHLVRRRGQEARLRCSPMKGHSHVYWYRQLPEEGLKFMVYLQKENIIDESGMPKERFSAEFPKEGPSILRIQQVVRGDSAAYFCASSPQIPGQTGELFFGEGSRLTVL.

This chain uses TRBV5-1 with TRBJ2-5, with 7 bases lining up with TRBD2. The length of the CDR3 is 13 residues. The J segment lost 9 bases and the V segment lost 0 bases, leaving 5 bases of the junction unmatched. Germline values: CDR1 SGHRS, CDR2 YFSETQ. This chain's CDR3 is CASSLGEGMPQYF. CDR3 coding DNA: TGCGCCAGCAGCTTGGGGGAGGGTATGCCCCAGTACTTC.

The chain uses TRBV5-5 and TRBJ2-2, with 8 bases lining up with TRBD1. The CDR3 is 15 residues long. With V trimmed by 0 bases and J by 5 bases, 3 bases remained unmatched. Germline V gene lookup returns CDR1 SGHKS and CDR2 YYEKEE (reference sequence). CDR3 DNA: TGTGCCAGCAGCTTGGGGACAGGGTGGACCGGGGAGCTGTTTTTT. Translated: CASSLGTGWTGELFF.

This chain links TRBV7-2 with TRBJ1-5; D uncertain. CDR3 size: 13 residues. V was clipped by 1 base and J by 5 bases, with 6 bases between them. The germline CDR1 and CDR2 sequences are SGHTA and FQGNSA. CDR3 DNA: TGTGCCAGCAGCTTAGACGCGGATCAGCCCCAGCATTTT. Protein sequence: CASSLDADQPQHF.

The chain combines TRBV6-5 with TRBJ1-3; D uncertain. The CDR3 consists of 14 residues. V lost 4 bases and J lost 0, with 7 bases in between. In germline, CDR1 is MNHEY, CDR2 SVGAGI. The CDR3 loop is CASSSATSGNTIYF. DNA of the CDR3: TGTGCCAGCAGTTCTGCCACCTCTGGAAACACCATATATTTT.

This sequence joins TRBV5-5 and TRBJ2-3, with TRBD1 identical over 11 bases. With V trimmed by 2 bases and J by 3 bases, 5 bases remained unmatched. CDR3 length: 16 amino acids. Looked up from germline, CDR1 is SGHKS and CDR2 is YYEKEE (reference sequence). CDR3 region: CASSFGQGAGTDTQYF. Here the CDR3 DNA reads TGTGCCAGCAGCTTTGGACAGGGGGCGGGTACAGATACGCAGTATTTT.

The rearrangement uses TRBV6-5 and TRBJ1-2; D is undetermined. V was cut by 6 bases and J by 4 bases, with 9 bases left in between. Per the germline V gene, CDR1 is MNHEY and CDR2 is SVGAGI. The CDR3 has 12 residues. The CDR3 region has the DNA TGTGCCAGCAGGGGTGTGTTCTATGGCTACACCTTC. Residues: CASRGVFYGYTF.

CDR3 sequence reads: CASSQDYRGNSPLHF. CDR3 DNA: TGCGCCAGCAGCCAAGATTACAGGGGTAATTCACCCCTCCACTTT. The chain links TRBV4-3 to TRBJ1-6; 7 bases fit TRBD1. The CDR3 has 15 residues. Per germline, CDR1 LGHNA and CDR2 YSLEER. The V gene end was trimmed by 0 bases and the J gene end by 6 bases; junction bases not matched to a gene: 2.

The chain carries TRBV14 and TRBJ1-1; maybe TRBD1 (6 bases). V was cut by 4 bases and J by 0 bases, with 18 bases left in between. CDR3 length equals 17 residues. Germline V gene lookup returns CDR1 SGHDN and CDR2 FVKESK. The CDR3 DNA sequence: TGTGCCAGCAGCCCCAGTCCCGGGACACCCATGAACACTGAAGCTTTCTTT. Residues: CASSPSPGTPMNTEAFF. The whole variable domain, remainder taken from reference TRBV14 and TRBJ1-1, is EAGVTQFPSHSVIEKGQTVTLRCDPISGHDNLYWYRRVMGKEIKFLLHFVKESKQDESGMPNNRFLAERTGGTYSTLKVQPAELEDSGVYFCASSPSPGTPMNTEAFFGQGTRLTVV.

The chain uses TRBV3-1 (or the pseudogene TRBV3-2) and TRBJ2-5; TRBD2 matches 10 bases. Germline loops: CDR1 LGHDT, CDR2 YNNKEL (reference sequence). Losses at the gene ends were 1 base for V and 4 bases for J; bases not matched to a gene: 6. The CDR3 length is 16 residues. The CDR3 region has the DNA TGTGCCAGCAGCCAAGGCAGCGGGGGGGCCGGAGAGACCCAGTACTTC. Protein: CASSQGSGGAGETQYF.

The CDR3 bases are TGTGCCTGGAGCCTCCGGGACAGACAAGAGACCCAGTACTTC. Translated, it gives CAWSLRDRQETQYF. This rearrangement joins TRBV30 to TRBJ2-5, with 7 bases that match TRBD1. Germline CDR1 GTSNPN, CDR2 SVGIG (reference sequence). CDR3 length: 14 residues. Trimming cost V 3 bases and J 2 bases; bases outside gene matches: 6.

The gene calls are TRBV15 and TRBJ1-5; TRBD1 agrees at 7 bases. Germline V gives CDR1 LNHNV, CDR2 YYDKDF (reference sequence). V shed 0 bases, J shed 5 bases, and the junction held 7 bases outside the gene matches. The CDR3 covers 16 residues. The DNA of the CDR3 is TGTGCCACCAGCAGAGATCTTGCAGGGGGAGATCAGCCCCAGCATTTT. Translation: CATSRDLAGGDQPQHF.